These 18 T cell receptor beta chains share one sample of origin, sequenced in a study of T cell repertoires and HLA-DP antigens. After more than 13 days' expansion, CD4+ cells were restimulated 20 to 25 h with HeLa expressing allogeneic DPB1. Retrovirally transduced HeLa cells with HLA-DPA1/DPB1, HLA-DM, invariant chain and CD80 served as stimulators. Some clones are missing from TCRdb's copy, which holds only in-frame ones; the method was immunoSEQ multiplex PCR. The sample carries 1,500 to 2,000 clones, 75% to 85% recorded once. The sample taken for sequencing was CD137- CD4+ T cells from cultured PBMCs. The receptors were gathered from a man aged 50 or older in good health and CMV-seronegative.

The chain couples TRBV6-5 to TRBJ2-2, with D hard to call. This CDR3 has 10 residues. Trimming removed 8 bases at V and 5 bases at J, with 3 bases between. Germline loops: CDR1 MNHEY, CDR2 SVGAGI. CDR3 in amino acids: CASGTGELFF. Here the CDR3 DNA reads TGTGCCAGCGGTACCGGGGAGCTGTTTTTT.

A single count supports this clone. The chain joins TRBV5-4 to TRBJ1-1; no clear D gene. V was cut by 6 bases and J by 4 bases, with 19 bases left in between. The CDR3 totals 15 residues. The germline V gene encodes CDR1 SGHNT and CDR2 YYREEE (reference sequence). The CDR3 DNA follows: TGTGCCAGCACCACATACTCTGGTGCTGGCACTGAAGCTTTCTTT. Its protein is CASTTYSGAGTEAFF.

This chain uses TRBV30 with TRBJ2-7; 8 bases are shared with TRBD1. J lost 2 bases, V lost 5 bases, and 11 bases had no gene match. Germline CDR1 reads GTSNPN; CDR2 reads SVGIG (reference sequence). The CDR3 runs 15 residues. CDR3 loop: CAWQNTGGYPYEQYF. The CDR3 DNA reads TGTGCCTGGCAAAATACAGGGGGATACCCCTACGAGCAGTACTTC.

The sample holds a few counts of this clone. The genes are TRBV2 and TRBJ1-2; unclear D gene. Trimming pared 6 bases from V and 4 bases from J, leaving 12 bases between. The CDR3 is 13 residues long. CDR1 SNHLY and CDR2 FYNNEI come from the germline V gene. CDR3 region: CASSPEGFYGYTF. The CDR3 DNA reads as TGTGCCAGCAGCCCGGAGGGATTCTATGGCTACACCTTC.

This CDR3 is CASSAGTGGGEKLFF. The CDR3 nucleotides read TGTGCCAGTAGTGCCGGGACAGGTGGTGGTGAAAAACTGTTTTTT. This sequence joins TRBV19 and TRBJ1-4, with 8 bases identical to TRBD1. The germline CDR1 and CDR2 sequences are LNHDA and SQIVND (reference sequence). CDR3 length equals 15 residues. Trimming removed 5 bases from V and 7 bases from J; junction bases left unmatched: 9.

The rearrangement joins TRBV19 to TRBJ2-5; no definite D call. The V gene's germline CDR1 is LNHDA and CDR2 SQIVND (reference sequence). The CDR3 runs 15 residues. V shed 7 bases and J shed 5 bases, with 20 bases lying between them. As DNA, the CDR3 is TGTGCCAGTAATCCAGGCAGCCTCCATGAGGAGACCCAGTACTTC. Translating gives CASNPGSLHEETQYF.

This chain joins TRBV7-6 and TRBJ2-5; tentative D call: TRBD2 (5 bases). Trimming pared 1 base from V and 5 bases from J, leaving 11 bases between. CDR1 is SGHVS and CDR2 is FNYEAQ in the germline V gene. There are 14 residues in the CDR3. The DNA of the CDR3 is TGTGCCAGCAGCTTAGGGCGGGTGGGGGAGACCCAGTACTTC. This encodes CASSLGRVGETQYF. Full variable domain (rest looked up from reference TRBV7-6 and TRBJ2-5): GAGVSQSPRYKVTKRGQDVALRCDPISGHVSLYWYRQALGQGPEFLTYFNYEAQQDKSGLPNDRFSAERPEGSISTLTIQRTEQRDSAMYRCASSLGRVGETQYFGPGTRLLVL.

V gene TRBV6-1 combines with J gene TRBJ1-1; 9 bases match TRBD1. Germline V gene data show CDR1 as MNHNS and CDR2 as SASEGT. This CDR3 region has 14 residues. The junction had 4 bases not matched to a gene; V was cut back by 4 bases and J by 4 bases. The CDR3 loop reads CASSAGTGSTEAFF. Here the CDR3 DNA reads TGTGCCAGCAGTGCAGGGACAGGGAGCACTGAAGCTTTCTTT.

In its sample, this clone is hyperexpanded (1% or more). The CDR3 sequence: CASSPRVTSSGNTIYF. The CDR3, as DNA: TGTGCCAGCTCACCCCGCGTCACGAGCTCTGGAAACACCATATATTTT. The chain is built from TRBV18 and TRBJ1-3; no clear D gene. The V end was cut by 3 bases, the J end by 0 bases, with 12 bases between. This CDR3 has 16 amino acids. In germline, CDR1 is KGHSH, CDR2 LQKENI.

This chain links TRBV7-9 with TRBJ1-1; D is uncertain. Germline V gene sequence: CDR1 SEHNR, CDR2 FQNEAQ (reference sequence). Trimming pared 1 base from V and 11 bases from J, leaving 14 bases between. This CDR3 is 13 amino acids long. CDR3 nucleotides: TGTGCCAGCAGCTTAGGTCCCGGGGTCCGTGCTTTCTTT. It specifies CASSLGPGVRAFF.

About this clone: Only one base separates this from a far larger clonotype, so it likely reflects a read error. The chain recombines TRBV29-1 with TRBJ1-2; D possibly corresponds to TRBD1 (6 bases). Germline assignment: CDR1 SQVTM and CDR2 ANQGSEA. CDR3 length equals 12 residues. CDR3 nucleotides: TGCTGCGTTGGGGGAGGGGGATCTGGCTACACCTTC. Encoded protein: CCVGGGGSGYTF.

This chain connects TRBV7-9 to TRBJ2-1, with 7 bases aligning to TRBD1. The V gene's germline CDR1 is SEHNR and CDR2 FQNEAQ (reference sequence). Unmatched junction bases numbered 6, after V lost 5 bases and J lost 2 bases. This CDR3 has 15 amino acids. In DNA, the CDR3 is TGTGCCAGCAGCCACAGGGGAAATACCTACAATGAGCAGTTCTTC. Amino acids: CASSHRGNTYNEQFF.

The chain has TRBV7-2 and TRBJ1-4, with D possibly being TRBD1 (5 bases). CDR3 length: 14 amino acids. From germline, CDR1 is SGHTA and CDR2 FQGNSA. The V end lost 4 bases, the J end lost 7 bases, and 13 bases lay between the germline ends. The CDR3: CASSYTGGGEKLFF. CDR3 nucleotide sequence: TGTGCCAGCAGCTACACCGGCGGGGGTGAAAAACTGTTTTTT.

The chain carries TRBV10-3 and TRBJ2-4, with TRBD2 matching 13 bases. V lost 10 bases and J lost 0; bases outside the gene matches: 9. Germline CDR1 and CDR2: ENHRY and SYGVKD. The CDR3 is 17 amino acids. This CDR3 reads CASKSGLAGIAKNIQYF. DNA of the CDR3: TGTGCCAGCAAATCGGGACTAGCGGGAATAGCCAAAAACATTCAGTACTTC.

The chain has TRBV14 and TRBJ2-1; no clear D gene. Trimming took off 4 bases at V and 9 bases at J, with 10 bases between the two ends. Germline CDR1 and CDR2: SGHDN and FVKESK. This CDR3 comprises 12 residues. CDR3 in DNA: TGTGCCAGCAGCCCGCTTTTCGGTGAGCAGTTCTTC. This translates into CASSPLFGEQFF.

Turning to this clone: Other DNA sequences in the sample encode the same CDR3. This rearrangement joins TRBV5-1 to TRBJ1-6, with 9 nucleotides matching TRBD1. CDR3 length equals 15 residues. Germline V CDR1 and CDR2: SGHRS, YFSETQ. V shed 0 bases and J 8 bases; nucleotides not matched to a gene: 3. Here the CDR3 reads CASSLGDRDDSPLHF. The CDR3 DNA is TGCGCCAGCAGCTTGGGGGACAGGGATGATTCACCCCTCCACTTT.

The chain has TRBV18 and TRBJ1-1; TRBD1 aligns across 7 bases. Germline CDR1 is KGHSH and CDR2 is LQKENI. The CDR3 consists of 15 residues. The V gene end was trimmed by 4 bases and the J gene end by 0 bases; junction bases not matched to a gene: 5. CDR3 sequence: CASSRSRGMNTEAFF. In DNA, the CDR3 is TGTGCCAGCTCACGAAGCAGGGGGATGAACACTGAAGCTTTCTTT.

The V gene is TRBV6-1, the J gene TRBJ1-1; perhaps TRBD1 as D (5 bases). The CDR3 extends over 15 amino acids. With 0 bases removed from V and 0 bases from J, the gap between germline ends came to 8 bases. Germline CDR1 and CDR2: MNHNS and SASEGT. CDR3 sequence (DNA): TGTGCCAGCAGTGAAGCATCACAGGTGAACACTGAAGCTTTCTTT. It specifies CASSEASQVNTEAFF.